This T cell receptor (beta chain) emerged from a study of blood T cell repertoires in COVID-19. Germline CDR1 and CDR2: MNHEY and SMNVEV (reference sequence). The CDR3 is 16 amino acids. With 5 bases clipped from V and 4 bases from J, the junction kept 9 bases outside the gene matches. Per the study methods: How many nucleated cells were present was estimated from reference gene primer amplification. Sequencing was performed with immunoSEQ multiplex PCR; in TCRdb, only in-frame clones are kept and a portion is missing. V, J and clone size were drawn from that table, and D and trimming were deduced from the DNA. The table has about 56,000 clones, around 84% seen once.

This TCR came from a woman of 80 years or more with acute or convalescent COVID-19. The J gene is TRBJ1-5, the V gene TRBV27; 9 bases are a match to TRBD1. Sequenced sample: peripheral blood. The CDR3 DNA is TGTGCCAGCAGTCCCTCTTCGACAGGGGGGAATCAGCCCCAGCATTTT. It codes for CASSPSSTGGNQPQHF.